This TCR beta chain comes out of a study of cytomegalovirus exposure and HLA in healthy donors. Study-wide points: Rarity marked most TCR sequences, yet some public TCRs occurred in many donors. Available immune exposure information was restricted to CMV serostatus only. A missense variant in DCLRE1C was later tied to TCR beta V- and J-gene trimming.

Primers for the PCR totalled 60 Vbeta and 13 Jbeta. Assay: immunoSEQ multiplex PCR; the TCRdb copy retains only in-frame clones and omits some. The repertoire holds roughly 200,000 clones, with 75% to 85% as singletons. With respect to this clone: As yet, its antigen is unknown.

The CDR3 has 16 amino acids. The junction had 10 bases not matched to a gene; V was cut back by 4 bases and J by 3 bases. CDR1 is ENHRY and CDR2 is SYGVKD in the germline V gene. The source material was PBMCs. The V gene is TRBV10-3, the J gene TRBJ2-7, with 9 nucleotides matching TRBD1. The TCR sequence derives from a woman between 55 and 75 years old in good health and CMV-seropositive. CDR3 bases: TGTGCCATCAGTGGCGGGGGACAGGGAGAAGTCTACGAGCAGTACTTC. Translating gives CAISGGGQGEVYEQYF.